A selection of T cell receptor beta chains follows, all from one sample in a study of blood T cell repertoires in COVID-19. Only in-frame clones appear in the TCRdb table, and some are missing; sequencing was by immunoSEQ multiplex PCR. The sample lists roughly 250,000 clones, about 87% occurring once. The material sequenced was peripheral blood. All receptors come from a human donor in a cohort sampled during active COVID-19. The CDR3 runs from the conserved cysteine through the conserved F or W. Fields, in order: D gene, J gene, clone size, V gene, CDR3 DNA, CDR3 protein. A D gene is named only where the DNA matches it firmly. The size of a clone is reported for some rows only, either as once, few or many, or as a class for expanded clones.

>TRBD1|TRBJ1-6|NA|TRBV19
TGTGCCAGTAGTATAGATCCTGGGACAGGATATTCACCCCTCCACTTT
CASSIDPGTGYSPLHF
>TRBD1|TRBJ2-7|NA|TRBV25-1
TGTGCCAGCAGTGATCTCCGACAGGGCCCATATTCCTACGAGCAGTACTTC
CASSDLRQGPYSYEQYF
>NA|TRBJ1-5|NA|TRBV6-2/TRBV6-3
TGTGCCAGCAGTTCCGACACTCGTCAGCCCCAGCATTTT
CASSSDTRQPQHF
>NA|TRBJ2-5|NA|TRBV7-2
TGTGCCAGCAGCCCACAGACCAGACAAGAGACCCAGTACTTC
CASSPQTRQETQYF
>NA|TRBJ1-1|NA|TRBV2
TGTGCCACCCGAGTAGGGGGTGGAAACACTGAAGCTTTCTTT
CATRVGGGNTEAFF
>NA|TRBJ2-4|NA|TRBV6-5
TGTGCCAGCAGTTACACTTCGGCCAAAAACATTCAGTACTTC
CASSYTSAKNIQYF
>NA|TRBJ2-2|few|TRBV11-3
TGTGCCAGCAGCCAAGGAGGGATCGCCGGGGAGCTGTTTTTT
CASSQGGIAGELFF
>TRBD1|TRBJ1-5|NA|TRBV6-2/TRBV6-3
TGTGCCAGCAGTTACCCCAAGGGACAGGGTGATAGCAATCAGCCCCAGCATTTT
CASSYPKGQGDSNQPQHF
>TRBD1|TRBJ1-2|NA|TRBV10-1
TGCGCCTCGCGCGAAAGGGACAGGGTGGACCCTTCGTCGAACTATGGCTACACCTTC
CASRERDRVDPSSNYGYTF
>TRBD2|TRBJ2-7|NA|TRBV6-5
TGTGCCACCGGGGGGAACCGACTAGGTTTTCTCGAGCAGTACTTC
CATGGNRLGFLEQYF
>NA|TRBJ2-1|NA|TRBV6-5
TGTGCCAGCAGTTACACCCAGGGCCCCTCCTACAATGAGCAGTTCTTC
CASSYTQGPSYNEQFF
>NA|TRBJ2-5|NA|TRBV24-1
TGTGCCACCAGTGATTTATCGGAGACCCAGTACTTC
CATSDLSETQYF
>TRBD1|TRBJ2-5|once|TRBV13
TGTGCCAGCAGCCTGGACAGGGGTGAGACCCAGTACTTC
CASSLDRGETQYF
>NA|TRBJ1-1|few|TRBV5-4
TGTGCCAGCAGCTTGGCTAACAGTGGGTGGACTGAAGCTTTCTTT
CASSLANSGWTEAFF
>NA|TRBJ2-3|NA|TRBV6-1
TGTGCCAGCAGTGAAGCCTTTCAGGGGATGACAGATACGCAGTATTTT
CASSEAFQGMTDTQYF
>NA|TRBJ2-5|NA|TRBV5-5
TGTGCCAGCAGCCCCCCGGCCGGGGAGACCCAGTACTTC
CASSPPAGETQYF
>NA|TRBJ1-5|NA|TRBV3-1/TRBV3-2
TGTGCCAGCAGCCAGGACAGTGTGGACCGCAATCAGCCCCAGCATTTT
CASSQDSVDRNQPQHF
>TRBD1|TRBJ2-3|NA|TRBV11-2
TGTGCCAGCAGCACATTTCTGGGACAGGGCACAGATACGCAGTATTTT
CASSTFLGQGTDTQYF
>NA|TRBJ1-5|NA|TRBV25-1
TGTGCCAGTTCTCTCAAGTCCAGGGGCCATAGCAATCAGCCCCAGCATTTT
CASSLKSRGHSNQPQHF
>NA|TRBJ2-1|NA|TRBV15
TGTGCCACCAGCAGAGCTGCGGGAGAGCAGTTCTTC
CATSRAAGEQFF
>TRBD1|TRBJ1-6|NA|TRBV2
TGTGCCAGCAGAGAGGGACAGACTAATTCACCCCTCCACTTT
CASREGQTNSPLHF
>NA|TRBJ1-1|NA|TRBV7-8
TGTGCCAGCAGCGGAGGACTGAGAATGAACACTGAAGCTTTCTTT
CASSGGLRMNTEAFF
>TRBD2|TRBJ2-7|once|TRBV6-6
TGTGCCAGCAGCTTTACTAGCGGGGGAACCTACGAGCAGTACTTC
CASSFTSGGTYEQYF
>TRBD2|TRBJ2-1|few|TRBV4-1
TGCGCCAGCAGCCAAACCCGACTAGCGGGAGACAGGAAGTTCTTC
CASSQTRLAGDRKFF
>NA|TRBJ1-1|few|TRBV29-1
TGCAGCGCTGGCTACAGCATGAACACTGAAGCTTTCTTT
CSAGYSMNTEAFF
>NA|TRBJ2-3|NA|TRBV7-9
TGTGCCAGCAGCTTACAGCTAGGGGCGAAAGATACGCAGTATTTT
CASSLQLGAKDTQYF
>TRBD1|TRBJ2-6|once|TRBV19
TGTGCCAGTAGTATTAAGGGGGCAGGAGGGGCCAACGTCCTGACTTTC
CASSIKGAGGANVLTF
>TRBD2|TRBJ2-1|NA|TRBV24-1
TGTGCCACCAGTGATACGGGACTAGCGGGAGCTCACGAGCAGTTCTTC
CATSDTGLAGAHEQFF
>NA|TRBJ1-2|NA|TRBV20-1
TGCAGTGCTAGTGCCGGGTTACTATATGGCTACACCTTC
CSASAGLLYGYTF
>TRBD1|TRBJ2-7|NA|TRBV19
TGTGCCAGTAGTGCAGGGGGCCCGGGCTCCTACGAGCAGTACTTC
CASSAGGPGSYEQYF